A few counts support the clone carrying this T cell receptor (beta chain). The entry originates in a study of T cells after yellow fever vaccination. Whole-study context: When fractions had low cell numbers, they were prepared with SMART-Seq v4 Ultra Low Input. The study's findings and limits: Reappearing after the booster were most of the clones from primary vaccination (around 96% CD4, approximately 88% CD8).

They built TCR cDNA with 5'RACE template switching, a step that put in a universal primer site and UMIs. TCRdb recomputed calls from the 5' RACE reads with MiXCR, one row per CDR3 protein. The sample lists about 85,000 distinct CDR3 sequences, about an eighth occurring once. The sequence was obtained from a man aged 18 to 30 who received the YFV17D yellow fever vaccine. The sequences come from CD8+ T cells not binding an NS4B(214-222) dextramer, sorted from PBMCs, collected around 3 weeks after the first yellow fever vaccination.

The CDR3 sequence: CASSLGGPYSNQPQHF. The CDR3 nucleotides are TGTGCCAGCAGTTTAGGGGGGCCTTATAGCAATCAGCCCCAGCATTTT. This chain uses TRBV12-3 or TRBV12-4 with TRBJ1-5, with a possible D match to TRBD1 (6 bases). The CDR3 extends over 16 amino acids. V lost 1 base and J lost 0, with 10 bases in between.